These 22 T cell receptor beta chains were sequenced from one sample in a study of vaccination effects on CD4 cells after COVID-19 (dated by TCRdb to 2022 to 2024). The ViraFEST assay stimulated PBMC with viral peptide pools and then used TCR sequencing to identify antigen-specific CD4+ T cell clonotypes by expansion. After around 11 days of culture, CD4+ T cells were isolated with the EasySep CD4+ T cell isolation kit. None of the healthy vaccine recipients had a prior SARS-CoV-2 infection, which was confirmed by nucleocapsid antibody tests that came back negative both before and after vaccination. The library was made by the immunoSEQ multiplex PCR assay. TCRdb stores this immuneACCESS table with in-frame sequences only. Part of the clones is absent; in the studies checked, under half of the shortfall reflects unresolved V genes, and no reason is known for the rest. In all, the sample holds about 41,000 clones, and over 60% of those were seen once. The ten largest make up 2.5% to 3% of the sample.

No cognate antigen is known for these TCRs. The material was CD4+ T cells from PBMCs cultured with HCoV-NL63 spike peptides, obtained before COVID-19 vaccination. The cell subset or site label on this specimen signifies: HCoV-NL63 spike overlapping peptide pool stimulation. The receptors originated from a human donor who received a COVID-19 vaccine.

This chain joins TRBV18 and TRBJ2-2; D remains ambiguous. V was trimmed by 5 bases and J by 5 bases, leaving 12 bases between them. This CDR3 has 14 residues. Looked up from germline, CDR1 is KGHSH and CDR2 is LQKENI. The DNA of the CDR3 is TGTGCCAGCTCATGGGTGACAAAAACCGGGGAGCTGTTTTTT. Translated, it gives CASSWVTKTGELFF. Looking up the rest from reference TRBV18 and TRBJ2-2 gives the full variable domain: NAGVMQNPRHLVRRRGQEARLRCSPMKGHSHVYWYRQLPEEGLKFMVYLQKENIIDESGMPKERFSAEFPKEGPSILRIQQVVRGDSAAYFCASSWVTKTGELFFGEGSRLTVL.

The genes are TRBV2 and TRBJ2-5, with 8 bases lining up with TRBD1. With V trimmed by 6 bases and J by 5 bases, 5 bases remained unmatched. The CDR3 loop spans 13 amino acids. Germline CDR1 SNHLY, CDR2 FYNNEI. The CDR3 bases are TGTGCCAGCAGGACCACAGGGGGGGAGACCCAGTACTTC. This codes for CASRTTGGETQYF.

CDR3 in DNA: TGTGCCAGCAGTGACTCGTGTATTTTTGGGGACACCATATATTTT. Translating it yields CASSDSCIFGDTIYF. The chain has TRBV6-4 and TRBJ1-3; no clear D gene. The CDR3 totals 15 residues. Germline-derived CDR1 and CDR2 are MRHNA and SNTAGT. Trimming took 0 bases from V and 8 from J, leaving 14 bases between them.

The rearrangement uses TRBV2 and TRBJ1-2; 9 bases map to TRBD1. The germline CDR1 and CDR2 sequences are SNHLY and FYNNEI. V shed 4 bases and J 5 bases; nucleotides not matched to a gene: 5. This CDR3 contains 14 residues. In nucleotides, the CDR3 is TGTGCCAGCAGTGCCGGACAGGGGAGTTATGGCTACACCTTC. Its protein is CASSAGQGSYGYTF.

The rearrangement joins TRBV7-2 to TRBJ2-7; TRBD2 agrees at 13 bases. CDR3 size: 18 residues. CDR1 is SGHTA, CDR2 FQGNSA, per germline. V was pared by 1 base and J by 2 bases, with 8 bases of the junction left unmatched. The CDR3: CASSLVPTSGGQAYEQYV. Written as DNA, the CDR3 is TGTGCCAGCAGCTTAGTCCCGACTAGCGGGGGGCAAGCCTACGAGCAGTACGTC.

This sequence joins TRBV12-3 or TRBV12-4 and TRBJ2-5; the D is unclear. Between the trimmed V and J ends, which lost 3 bases and 2 bases, there was a span of 7 bases. The CDR3 is 13 amino acids. In nucleotides, the CDR3 is TGTGCCAGCAGTTTGCACAAACAAGAGACCCAGTACTTC. Translation: CASSLHKQETQYF.

This clone was seen once. The chain recombines TRBV9 with TRBJ2-1; D may be TRBD2 (6 bases). Germline CDR1 is SGDLS and CDR2 is YYNGEE. The CDR3 extends over 15 amino acids. V lost 2 bases and J 6 bases, leaving 15 bases between the germline ends. The CDR3, as DNA: TGTGCCAGCAGCGTCAACCTATTGGGGGGCAATGAGCAGTTCTTC. It is translated as CASSVNLLGGNEQFF.

The rearrangement joins TRBV29-1 to TRBJ1-4; no definite D call. Germline CDR1 and CDR2: SQVTM and ANQGSEA. Trimming took off 0 bases at V and 8 bases at J, with 19 bases between the two ends. The CDR3 is made up of 16 amino acids. The chain's CDR3 is CSVEDPPGGGFEKLFF. CDR3 bases: TGCAGCGTTGAAGATCCCCCCGGAGGTGGGTTCGAAAAACTGTTTTTT. The whole variable domain, filled in from reference TRBV29-1 and TRBJ1-4, reads SAVISQKPSRDICQRGTSLTIQCQVDSQVTMMFWYRQQPGQSLTLIATANQGSEATYESGFVIDKFPISRPNLTFSTLTVSNMSPEDSSIYLCSVEDPPGGGFEKLFFGSGTQLSVL.

The chain has TRBV18 and TRBJ2-5; TRBD1 is a possible D gene (5 bases). Germline V gene data show CDR1 as KGHSH and CDR2 as LQKENI. V was shortened by 3 bases and J by 5 bases, with 10 bases between the two germline ends. This CDR3 has 13 amino acids. DNA for the CDR3: TGTGCCAGCTCACCGCAGGGTGGGGAGACCCAGTACTTC. This gives the protein CASSPQGGETQYF.

The rearrangement links TRBV5-4 to TRBJ2-5; D may correspond to TRBD1 or TRBD2 (6 bases each). Germline CDR1 is SGHNT and CDR2 is YYREEE (reference sequence). V was shortened by 5 bases and J by 1 base, with 15 bases between the two germline ends. The CDR3 extends over 15 amino acids. The CDR3 DNA sequence: TGTGCCAGCAGACCCGGAGGGGGGATCCAAGAGACCCAGTACTTC. This encodes CASRPGGGIQETQYF.

This chain connects TRBV4-3 to TRBJ2-3, with TRBD2 matching over 13 bases. V was pared by 2 bases and J by 0 bases, with 8 bases of the junction left unmatched. This CDR3 region has 19 residues. Germline lookup yields CDR1 LGHNA and CDR2 YSLEER. CDR3 residues: CASSQTLAGGAASTDTQYF. DNA of the CDR3: TGCGCCAGCAGCCAAACACTAGCGGGGGGGGCCGCTAGCACAGATACGCAGTATTTT.

The chain employs TRBV3-1 (or the pseudogene TRBV3-2) and TRBJ1-4; D not resolved. Trimming removed 8 bases at V and 8 bases at J, with 12 bases between. The germline V gene encodes CDR1 LGHDT and CDR2 YNNKEL (reference sequence). There are 12 residues in the CDR3. In DNA, the CDR3 is TGTGCCAGCTCCCACAGCCGGGAAAAACTGTTTTTT. As protein: CASSHSREKLFF.

The V and J genes are TRBV6-1 and TRBJ1-4; D is undetermined. The germline V and J ends were trimmed by 2 bases and 0 bases, with 13 bases remaining between them. Germline assignment: CDR1 MNHNS and CDR2 SASEGT. This CDR3 is 17 amino acids long. The CDR3 bases are TGTGCCAGCAGTGAACGCCCCGGCGGTGCAACTAATGAAAAACTGTTTTTT. Amino acids: CASSERPGGATNEKLFF.

The genes are TRBV5-1 and TRBJ2-3; 9 positions agree with TRBD2. Germline lookup yields CDR1 SGHRS and CDR2 YFSETQ. V trimming: 7 bases; J trimming: 2 bases; junction bases outside the gene matches: 8. This CDR3 is 15 amino acids long. This CDR3 is CASRILAGPTDTQYF. For the CDR3, the DNA is TGCGCCAGCCGCATTCTAGCGGGGCCCACAGATACGCAGTATTTT.

The V and J genes are TRBV11-2 and TRBJ2-1, with TRBD2 matching 7 bases. The CDR3 extends over 15 amino acids. Germline-derived CDR1 and CDR2 are SGHAT and FQNNGV. V was clipped by 5 bases and J by 6 bases; unmatched bases: 10. The CDR3 DNA reads TGTGCCAGCAGCCTCGGGGGGTCATTGCTCAATGAGCAGTTCTTC. Amino acid sequence: CASSLGGSLLNEQFF.

The chain has TRBV7-2 and TRBJ1-2; 10 bases are a match to TRBD1. Germline values: CDR1 SGHTA, CDR2 FQGNSA. There are 16 residues in the CDR3. The ends lost 0 bases at V and 8 bases at J; junction bases unmatched: 9. This CDR3 is CASSLAGDRGLGGYTF. The CDR3 coding sequence is TGTGCCAGCAGCTTAGCAGGGGACAGGGGTCTCGGCGGCTACACCTTC.

The gene calls are TRBV5-6 and TRBJ2-7, with 8 bases that match TRBD1. V shed 1 base, J shed 5 bases, and the junction held 5 bases outside the gene matches. This CDR3 has 14 amino acids. Germline V CDR1 and CDR2: SGHDT, YYEEEE. CDR3 DNA sequence: TGTGCCAGCAGCTTGTGGCAGGGGGCCAACGAGCAGTACGTC. This codes for CASSLWQGANEQYV.

The chain joins TRBV19 to TRBJ2-3; perhaps TRBD1 as D (6 bases). The CDR3 has 17 residues. Per the germline V gene, CDR1 is LNHDA and CDR2 is SQIVND (reference sequence). Trimming took 3 bases from V and 4 from J, leaving 20 bases between them. Written as DNA, the CDR3 is TGTGCCAGTAGTATCCCTCGTGACAGGCCAGATTCAGATACGCAGTATTTT. Amino acids: CASSIPRDRPDSDTQYF.

The V and J genes are TRBV5-1 and TRBJ2-3, with TRBD1 matching over 7 bases. CDR3 length equals 19 residues. The J segment lost 4 bases and the V segment lost 2 bases, leaving 19 bases of the junction unmatched. Germline V gene data show CDR1 as SGHRS and CDR2 as YFSETQ. For the CDR3, the DNA is TGCGCCAGCAGCTTCCGGGACAGAAAGATACAGGGGATCGCAGATACGCAGTATTTT. This codes for CASSFRDRKIQGIADTQYF. Using reference TRBV5-1 and TRBJ2-3 for the parts outside the CDR3, the full variable domain is KAGVTQTPRYLIKTRGQQVTLSCSPISGHRSVSWYQQTPGQGLQFLFEYFSETQRNKGNFPGRFSGRQFSNSRSEMNVSTLELGDSALYLCASSFRDRKIQGIADTQYFGPGTRLTVL.

Only a few counts were recorded for this clone. CDR3 residues: CAKTGGQNTGELFF. In DNA form, the CDR3 reads TGTGCCAAGACGGGGGGCCAAAACACCGGGGAGCTGTTTTTT. This chain joins TRBV7-2 and TRBJ2-2; possible D gene TRBD2, 7 bases. Germline values: CDR1 SGHTA, CDR2 FQGNSA. This CDR3 has 14 residues. V was trimmed by 10 bases and J by 2 bases, leaving 14 bases between them.

This chain links TRBV2 with TRBJ2-1, with TRBD2 matching 12 bases. This CDR3 has 14 amino acids. In germline, CDR1 is SNHLY, CDR2 FYNNEI. V shed 4 bases and J 14 bases; nucleotides not matched to a gene: 9. The CDR3 here is CASSVTLAGGPEFF. CDR3 nucleotides: TGTGCCAGCAGTGTAACCCTAGCGGGGGGGCCGGAGTTCTTC.

V and J are TRBV18 and TRBJ2-5, with D possibly TRBD2 on 6 matching bases. The ends were cut back, 5 bases at V and 2 bases at J, with 9 bases in the middle. Germline V gene data show CDR1 as KGHSH and CDR2 as LQKENI. The CDR3 has 13 residues. The CDR3 coding sequence is TGTGCCAGCTCAGACGGACTACAAGAGACCCAGTACTTC. Translation gives CASSDGLQETQYF.